These 26 T cell receptor beta chains were all obtained from the same sample, sequenced in a study of CD8+ T cells in alopecia areata. The treatment denotes: oral pan-JAK inhibitor, 5-10 mg twice daily. Following RNA extraction, reverse transcription yielded cDNA that acted as the sequencing template. This table comes from immunoSEQ multiplex PCR, and its TCRdb copy is limited to in-frame clones, with some not included. The table records 100,000 to 120,000 clones, 55% to 60% of them present only once. The material sequenced was CD4+ T cells sorted from blood, taken at week 24, from a patient treated with tofacitinib. The receptors derive from a human donor with alopecia areata.

The DNA of the CDR3 is TGCAGCGCGAACATGTTGTTGTTTGGGGGGACCCAGTACTTC. It specifies CSANMLLFGGTQYF. The chain joins TRBV29-1 to TRBJ2-5; D assignment may be TRBD1 or TRBD2 (5 bases each). Trimming shortened V by 7 bases and J by 7 bases, and 22 bases separated the two germline ends. CDR1 is SQVTM, CDR2 ANQGSEA, per germline. The CDR3 contains 14 residues.

The chain recombines TRBV27 with TRBJ2-7; 10 bases map to TRBD1. The CDR3 is 15 residues long. The germline V gene has CDR1 MNHEY and CDR2 SMNVEV (reference sequence). V shed 10 bases, J shed 1 base, and the junction held 10 bases outside the gene matches. CDR3 sequence reads: CATSPGTGASYEQYF. For the CDR3, the DNA is TGTGCCACCTCCCCCGGGACAGGGGCTTCCTACGAGCAGTACTTC.

The chain carries TRBV7-9 and TRBJ2-7; D gene unclear. CDR3 length: 11 residues. The V end was cut by 0 bases, the J end by 6 bases, with 3 bases between. Germline V gives CDR1 SEHNR, CDR2 FQNEAQ (reference sequence). Here the CDR3 reads CASSLAREQYF. CDR3 DNA: TGTGCCAGCAGCTTAGCCCGCGAGCAGTACTTC.

The rearrangement joins TRBV2 to TRBJ2-5; no reliable D call. V was clipped by 3 bases and J by 2 bases, with 10 bases between them. Germline CDR1 and CDR2: SNHLY and FYNNEI. CDR3 size: 14 residues. The CDR3 DNA reads as TGTGCCAGCAGTGATGGGATTCGGCAAGAGACCCAGTACTTC. Translating gives CASSDGIRQETQYF.

The chain combines TRBV9 with TRBJ2-1, with 11 bases lining up with TRBD2. This CDR3 spans 15 amino acids. CDR1 and CDR2 from the germline V gene are SGDLS and YYNGEE. Trimming removed 6 bases from V and 7 bases from J; junction bases left unmatched: 9. The chain's CDR3 is CASTSGGTTLNEQFF. The CDR3 bases are TGTGCCAGCACTAGCGGGGGGACCACGCTTAATGAGCAGTTCTTC.

V is TRBV5-1 and J is TRBJ2-7, with 7 bases aligning to TRBD1. V lost 5 bases to trimming and J lost 5 bases; unmatched junction nucleotides: 10. Germline CDR1 reads SGHRS; CDR2 reads YFSETQ. The CDR3 totals 14 residues. The CDR3: CASRATTQGDEQYF. Written as DNA, the CDR3 is TGCGCCAGCAGAGCCACAACTCAGGGGGACGAGCAGTACTTC.

This rearrangement joins TRBV23-1 to TRBJ2-7, with no clear D. TRBV23-1 is annotated as an ORF whose role is uncertain. Trimming cost V 0 bases and J 3 bases, with 18 bases left between them. The CDR3 is 17 residues long. The CDR3 here is CASSQSPYTFSYYEQYF. CDR3 nucleotides: TGCGCCAGCAGTCAATCCCCCTACACCTTCTCCTACTACGAGCAGTACTTC.

There are many counts of this clone. This chain links TRBV14 with TRBJ1-1; weak D call: TRBD1 (5 bases). V dropped 4 bases and J dropped 6 bases, with 15 bases sitting between them. Germline V gene lookup returns CDR1 SGHDN and CDR2 FVKESK. CDR3 size: 14 residues. CDR3 sequence: CASSPSRTQPEAFF. CDR3 DNA: TGTGCCAGCAGCCCCTCTCGGACACAGCCTGAAGCTTTCTTT.

The rearrangement joins TRBV5-1 to TRBJ2-3; perhaps TRBD2 as D (5 bases). CDR3 length: 15 residues. V lost 0 bases to trimming and J lost 6 bases, with 14 bases between them. CDR1 and CDR2 from the germline V gene are SGHRS and YFSETQ. This CDR3 is CASSLAVGEGDTQYF. CDR3 DNA sequence: TGCGCCAGCAGCTTGGCGGTCGGGGAAGGGGATACGCAGTATTTT.

The rearrangement links TRBV10-2 to TRBJ1-2, with D possibly matching TRBD1 (5 bases). The CDR3 is 14 amino acids. Germline CDR1 and CDR2: WSHSY and SAAADI. The V end was cut by 5 bases, the J end by 2 bases, with 12 bases between. The CDR3 DNA reads TGCGCCAGCAGTCCTACCGGGGCCAACTATGGCTACACCTTC. Protein: CASSPTGANYGYTF.

The rearrangement links TRBV30 to TRBJ1-2; D uncertain. Germline V CDR1 and CDR2: GTSNPN, SVGIG (reference sequence). The CDR3 sequence is 13 residues long. Trimming removed 0 bases at V and 4 bases at J, with 9 bases between. This chain's CDR3 is CAWSVGEIYGYTF. The CDR3 bases are TGTGCCTGGAGTGTTGGGGAAATCTATGGCTACACCTTC.

V is TRBV4-1 and J is TRBJ1-1; D not resolved. Germline V CDR1 and CDR2: MGHRA, YSYEKL. The CDR3 covers 16 residues. V was cut by 0 bases and J by 1 base, with 12 bases left in between. Here the CDR3 reads CASSQDDVEANTEAFF. In DNA, the CDR3 is TGCGCCAGCAGCCAAGATGACGTGGAGGCGAACACTGAAGCTTTCTTT.

The chain is built from TRBV7-2 and TRBJ1-6, with D unclear. This CDR3 spans 15 amino acids. V lost 0 bases and J lost 6, with 9 bases in between. The V gene's germline CDR1 is SGHTA and CDR2 FQGNSA. The DNA for the CDR3 is TGTGCCAGCAGCTTAGCCCAGATTCGTAATTCACCCCTCCACTTT. It is translated as CASSLAQIRNSPLHF.

This clone was found a few times. The chain uses TRBV14 and TRBJ2-1; 8 bases map to TRBD1. This CDR3 has 15 amino acids. J gave up 2 bases and V 0 bases, and 0 bases lay outside the gene matches. Germline V lookup: CDR1 SGHDN, CDR2 FVKESK. CDR3 region: CASSQEQGAYNEQFF. DNA for the CDR3: TGTGCCAGCAGCCAAGAACAGGGGGCCTACAATGAGCAGTTCTTC.

As concerns this clone: Other DNA sequences in this specimen translate into the identical CDR3. The genes are TRBV9 and TRBJ2-5; the D is unclear. The CDR3 contains 13 residues. Germline loops: CDR1 SGDLS, CDR2 YYNGEE. The ends were cut back, 2 bases at V and 2 bases at J, with 7 bases in the middle. The CDR3 DNA sequence: TGTGCCAGCAGCGTTTCCAGGCAAGAGACCCAGTACTTC. Translated: CASSVSRQETQYF.

CDR3 coding DNA: TGCGCCAGCAGCCGCACCAGACTAGCGGGGGACCAAGAGACCCAGTACTTC. Its protein is CASSRTRLAGDQETQYF. This chain links TRBV5-1 with TRBJ2-5; 12 nucleotides agree with TRBD2. The CDR3 has 17 residues. The germline gives CDR1 SGHRS, CDR2 YFSETQ. Unmatched junction bases numbered 7, after V lost 4 bases and J lost 0 bases.

The chain couples TRBV11-2 to TRBJ2-5; unclear D gene. Germline V CDR1 and CDR2: SGHAT, FQNNGV. Between the trimmed V and J ends, which lost 1 base and 7 bases, there was a span of 10 bases. The CDR3 sequence is 13 residues long. The CDR3 DNA reads TGTGCCAGCAGCTTAGGACTTGATGGGACCCAGTACTTC. Amino acid sequence: CASSLGLDGTQYF.

The chain carries TRBV30 and TRBJ1-1; TRBD1 aligns across 7 bases. With V trimmed by 4 bases and J by 7 bases, 6 bases remained unmatched. CDR3 size: 12 residues. Germline V CDR1 and CDR2: GTSNPN, SVGIG (reference sequence). The CDR3 sequence: CAWTEGAIEAFF. The DNA for the CDR3 is TGTGCCTGGACAGAGGGGGCGATTGAAGCTTTCTTT. Full variable domain (rest looked up from reference TRBV30 and TRBJ1-1): SQTIHQWPATLVQPVGSPLSLECTVEGTSNPNLYWYRQAAGRGLQLLFYSVGIGQISSEVPQNLSASRPQDRQFILSSKKLLLSDSGFYLCAWTEGAIEAFFGQGTRLTVV.

The chain is built from TRBV4-1 and TRBJ2-7; D may be TRBD1 (6 bases). The CDR3 runs 19 residues. Trimming left V 0 bases short and J 4 bases short, with 25 bases between. Germline loops: CDR1 MGHRA, CDR2 YSYEKL. Here the CDR3 reads CASSQDILPGQWKNYEQYF. The CDR3 bases are TGCGCCAGCAGCCAAGATATACTTCCCGGACAGTGGAAGAATTACGAGCAGTACTTC.

This clone has a handful of counts. The V and J genes are TRBV29-1 and TRBJ1-2; 7 bases align to TRBD1. Trimming cost V 3 bases and J 6 bases; bases outside gene matches: 4. The CDR3 is made up of 12 amino acids. Germline V gives CDR1 SQVTM, CDR2 ANQGSEA. The CDR3 region is CSVERDSHGYTF. The CDR3 region has the DNA TGCAGCGTTGAGCGGGACAGCCATGGCTACACCTTC.

This chain links TRBV30 with TRBJ1-4; D is unclear. Germline values: CDR1 GTSNPN, CDR2 SVGIG (reference sequence). This CDR3 has 13 amino acids. Trimming removed 5 bases from V and 5 bases from J, with 12 bases in between. This chain's CDR3 is CAWAYEGNEKLFF. DNA of the CDR3: TGTGCCTGGGCGTACGAAGGGAATGAAAAACTGTTTTTT.

The J gene is TRBJ2-1, the V gene TRBV4-3, with unresolved D. This CDR3 is 14 amino acids long. With 1 base removed from V and 4 bases from J, the gap between germline ends came to 8 bases. Germline V CDR1 and CDR2: LGHNA, YSLEER. CDR3 in amino acids: CASSQGPAYNEQFF. In DNA form, the CDR3 reads TGCGCCAGCAGCCAAGGCCCAGCTTACAATGAGCAGTTCTTC.

The V and J genes are TRBV11-2 and TRBJ2-3; D might be TRBD2 (7 bases). V was shortened by 1 base and J by 5 bases, with 22 bases between the two germline ends. Germline CDR1 SGHAT, CDR2 FQNNGV. There are 18 residues in the CDR3. As DNA, the CDR3 is TGTGCCAGCAGCTTAGCCCTCCCAGGGCGGGGGCCGGAAGATACGCAGTATTTT. Translation gives CASSLALPGRGPEDTQYF.

This clone is a singleton in its sample. The gene calls are TRBV4-3 and TRBJ2-5; perhaps TRBD1 as D (6 bases). V dropped 0 bases and J dropped 6 bases, with 14 bases sitting between them. The CDR3 length is 15 residues. Germline CDR1 is LGHNA and CDR2 is YSLEER. This CDR3 reads CASSQDAAGAKTQYF. CDR3 coding DNA: TGCGCCAGCAGCCAAGATGCGGCAGGGGCGAAGACCCAGTACTTC.

The chain uses TRBV29-1 and TRBJ1-2; perhaps TRBD1 as D (5 bases). V shed 0 bases and J shed 8 bases, with 13 bases lying between them. CDR1 and CDR2 from the germline V gene are SQVTM and ANQGSEA. This CDR3 is 13 amino acids long. CDR3 loop: CSVEDGAGLGYTF. The CDR3 DNA reads as TGCAGCGTTGAAGATGGGGCAGGGTTGGGCTACACCTTC.

This clone was seen a few times. The V and J genes are TRBV7-6 and TRBJ2-2, with 8 bases lining up with TRBD2. This CDR3 has 15 residues. V trimming: 5 bases; J trimming: 1 base; junction bases outside the gene matches: 3. CDR1 is SGHVS, CDR2 FNYEAQ, per germline. The CDR3 DNA reads TGTGCCAGCAGCGGTAGCGGGAAGAACACCGGGGAGCTGTTTTTT. This codes for CASSGSGKNTGELFF.